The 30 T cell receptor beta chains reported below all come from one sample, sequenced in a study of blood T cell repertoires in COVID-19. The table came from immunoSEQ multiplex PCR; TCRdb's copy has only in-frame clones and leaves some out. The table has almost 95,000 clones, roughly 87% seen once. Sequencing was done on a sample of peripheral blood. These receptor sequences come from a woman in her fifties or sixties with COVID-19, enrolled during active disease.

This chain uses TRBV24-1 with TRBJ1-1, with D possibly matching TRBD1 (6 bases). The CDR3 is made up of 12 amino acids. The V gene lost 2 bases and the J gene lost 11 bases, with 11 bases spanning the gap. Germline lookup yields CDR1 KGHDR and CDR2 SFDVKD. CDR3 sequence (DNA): TGTGCCACCAGTGATTCAAACAGGGACGCTTTCTTT. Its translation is CATSDSNRDAFF.

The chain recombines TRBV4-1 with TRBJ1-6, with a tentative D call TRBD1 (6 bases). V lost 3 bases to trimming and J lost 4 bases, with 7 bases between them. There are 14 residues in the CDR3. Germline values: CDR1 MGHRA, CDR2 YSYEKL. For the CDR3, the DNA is TGCGCCAGCAGCCAGGACAGTTATAATTCACCCCTCCACTTT. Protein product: CASSQDSYNSPLHF.

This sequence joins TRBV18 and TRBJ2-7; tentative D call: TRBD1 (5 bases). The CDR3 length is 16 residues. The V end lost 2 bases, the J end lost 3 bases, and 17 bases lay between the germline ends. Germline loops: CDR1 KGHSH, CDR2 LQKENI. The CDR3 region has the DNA TGTGCCAGCTCACCAAATTTCCAGGGTAGCTTCTACGAGCAGTACTTC. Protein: CASSPNFQGSFYEQYF. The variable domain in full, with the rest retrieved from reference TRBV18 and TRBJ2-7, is NAGVMQNPRHLVRRRGQEARLRCSPMKGHSHVYWYRQLPEEGLKFMVYLQKENIIDESGMPKERFSAEFPKEGPSILRIQQVVRGDSAAYFCASSPNFQGSFYEQYFGPGTRLTVT.

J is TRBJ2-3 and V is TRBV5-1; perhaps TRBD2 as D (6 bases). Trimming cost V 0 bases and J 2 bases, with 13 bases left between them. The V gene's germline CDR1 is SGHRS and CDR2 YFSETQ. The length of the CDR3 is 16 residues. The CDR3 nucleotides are TGCGCCAGCAGCTTGGGGGTCCAGCGGGTCACAGATACGCAGTATTTT. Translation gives CASSLGVQRVTDTQYF.

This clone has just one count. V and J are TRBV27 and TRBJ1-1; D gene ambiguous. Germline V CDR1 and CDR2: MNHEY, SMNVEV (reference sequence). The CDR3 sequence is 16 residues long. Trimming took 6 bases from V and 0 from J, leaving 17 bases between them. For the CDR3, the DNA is TGTGCCAGCAGGAGGCGGAGCTCCCAGCTGAACACTGAAGCTTTCTTT. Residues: CASRRRSSQLNTEAFF.

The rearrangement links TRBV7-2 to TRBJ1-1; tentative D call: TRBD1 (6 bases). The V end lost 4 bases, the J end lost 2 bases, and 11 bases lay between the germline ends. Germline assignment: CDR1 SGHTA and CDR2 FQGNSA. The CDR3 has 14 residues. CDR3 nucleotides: TGTGCCAGCAGCTCCCGGGACACTAACACTGAAGCTTTCTTT. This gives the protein CASSSRDTNTEAFF. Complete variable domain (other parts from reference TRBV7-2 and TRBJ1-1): GAGVSQSPSNKVTEKGKDVELRCDPISGHTALYWYRQSLGQGLEFLIYFQGNSAPDKSGLPSDRFSAERTGGSVSTLTIQRTQQEDSAVYLCASSSRDTNTEAFFGQGTRLTVV.

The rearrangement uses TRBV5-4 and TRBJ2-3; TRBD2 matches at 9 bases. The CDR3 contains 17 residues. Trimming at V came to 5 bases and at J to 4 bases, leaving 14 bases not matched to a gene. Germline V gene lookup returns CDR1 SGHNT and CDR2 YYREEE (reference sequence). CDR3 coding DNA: TGTGCCAGCAGGGAGGGGGCTAGCGGGGACTGGGCAGATACGCAGTATTTT. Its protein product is CASREGASGDWADTQYF.

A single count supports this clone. CDR3 region: CARSLGARGYEQYF. CDR3 bases: TGTGCCAGAAGCTTGGGGGCCAGGGGCTACGAGCAGTACTTC. The genes are TRBV5-3 and TRBJ2-7, with D possibly matching TRBD1 (6 bases). TRBV5-3 carries the ORF label, with uncertain function. Trimming removed 0 bases from V and 3 bases from J, with 10 bases in between. The CDR3 totals 14 residues.

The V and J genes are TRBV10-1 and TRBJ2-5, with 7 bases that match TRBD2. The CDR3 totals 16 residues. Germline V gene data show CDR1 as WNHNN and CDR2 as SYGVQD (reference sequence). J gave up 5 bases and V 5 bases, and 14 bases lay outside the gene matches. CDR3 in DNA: TGCGCCAGCAGTCCAGGACTAGTAATTGGTGGCGAGACCCAGTACTTC. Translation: CASSPGLVIGGETQYF.

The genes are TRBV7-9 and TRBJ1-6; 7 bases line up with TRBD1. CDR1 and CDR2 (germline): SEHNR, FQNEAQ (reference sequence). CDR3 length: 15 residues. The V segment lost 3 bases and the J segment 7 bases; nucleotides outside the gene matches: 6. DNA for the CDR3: TGTGCCAGCAGCTTGGGGACAGTTGGGAATTCACCCCTCCACTTT. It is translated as CASSLGTVGNSPLHF.

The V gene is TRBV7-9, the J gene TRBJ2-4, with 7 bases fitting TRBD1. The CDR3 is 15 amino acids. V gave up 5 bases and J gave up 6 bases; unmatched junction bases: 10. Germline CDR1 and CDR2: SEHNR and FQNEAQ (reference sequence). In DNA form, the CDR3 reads TGTGCCAGCAGCACAGGGACAGACCATCGAAACATTCAGTACTTC. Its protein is CASSTGTDHRNIQYF.

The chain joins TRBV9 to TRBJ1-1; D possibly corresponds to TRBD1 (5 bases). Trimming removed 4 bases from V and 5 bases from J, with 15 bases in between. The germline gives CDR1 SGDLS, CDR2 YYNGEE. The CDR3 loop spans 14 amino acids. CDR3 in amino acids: CASSPLAGRTEAFF. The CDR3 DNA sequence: TGTGCCAGCAGCCCCCTGGCAGGGCGGACTGAAGCTTTCTTT.

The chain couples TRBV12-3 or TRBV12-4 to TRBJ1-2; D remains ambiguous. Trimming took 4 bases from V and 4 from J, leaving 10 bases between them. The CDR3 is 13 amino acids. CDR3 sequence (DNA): TGTGCCAGCAGTTGGAGCCCTCCCTATGGCTACACCTTC. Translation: CASSWSPPYGYTF.

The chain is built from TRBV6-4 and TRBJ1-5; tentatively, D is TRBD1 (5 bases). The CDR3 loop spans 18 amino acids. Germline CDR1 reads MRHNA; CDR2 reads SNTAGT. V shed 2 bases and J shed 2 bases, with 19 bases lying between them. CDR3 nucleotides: TGTGCCAGCAGTGACGGGGATTCGGGGGGGTCACGCAATCAGCCCCAGCATTTT. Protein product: CASSDGDSGGSRNQPQHF.

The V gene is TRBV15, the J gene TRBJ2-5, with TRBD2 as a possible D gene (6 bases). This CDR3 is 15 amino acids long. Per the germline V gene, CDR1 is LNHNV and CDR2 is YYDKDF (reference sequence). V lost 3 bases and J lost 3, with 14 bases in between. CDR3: CATSSLLSGEETQYF. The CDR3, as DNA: TGTGCCACCAGCAGTCTCCTTAGCGGAGAAGAGACCCAGTACTTC.

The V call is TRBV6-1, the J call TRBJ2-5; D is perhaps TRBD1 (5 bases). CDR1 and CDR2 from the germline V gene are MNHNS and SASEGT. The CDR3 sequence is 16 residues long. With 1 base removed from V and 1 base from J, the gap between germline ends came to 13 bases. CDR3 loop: CASSEGGARFQETQYF. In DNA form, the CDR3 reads TGTGCCAGCAGTGAAGGGGGCGCCCGATTCCAAGAGACCCAGTACTTC.

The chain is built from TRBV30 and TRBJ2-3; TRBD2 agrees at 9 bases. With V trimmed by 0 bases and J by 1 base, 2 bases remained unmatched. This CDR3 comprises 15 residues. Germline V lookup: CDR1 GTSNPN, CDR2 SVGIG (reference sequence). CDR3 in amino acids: CAWSVAGGGTDTQYF. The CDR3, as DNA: TGTGCCTGGAGTGTAGCGGGGGGAGGCACAGATACGCAGTATTTT. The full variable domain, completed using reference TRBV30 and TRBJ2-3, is SQTIHQWPATLVQPVGSPLSLECTVEGTSNPNLYWYRQAAGRGLQLLFYSVGIGQISSEVPQNLSASRPQDRQFILSSKKLLLSDSGFYLCAWSVAGGGTDTQYFGPGTRLTVL.

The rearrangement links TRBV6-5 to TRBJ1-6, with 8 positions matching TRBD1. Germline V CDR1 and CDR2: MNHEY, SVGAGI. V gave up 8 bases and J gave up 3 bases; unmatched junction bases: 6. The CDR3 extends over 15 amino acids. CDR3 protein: CASRHRGNYNSPLHF. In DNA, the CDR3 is TGTGCCAGCCGCCACAGGGGGAACTATAATTCACCCCTCCACTTT.

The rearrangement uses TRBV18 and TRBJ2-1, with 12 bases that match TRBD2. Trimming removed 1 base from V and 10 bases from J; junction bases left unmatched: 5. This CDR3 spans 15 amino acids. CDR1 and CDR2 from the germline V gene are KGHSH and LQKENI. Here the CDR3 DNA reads TGTGCCAGCTCACCACAGCGACTAGCGGGGGACGAGCAGTTCTTC. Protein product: CASSPQRLAGDEQFF. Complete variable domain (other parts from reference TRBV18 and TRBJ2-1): NAGVMQNPRHLVRRRGQEARLRCSPMKGHSHVYWYRQLPEEGLKFMVYLQKENIIDESGMPKERFSAEFPKEGPSILRIQQVVRGDSAAYFCASSPQRLAGDEQFFGPGTRLTVL.

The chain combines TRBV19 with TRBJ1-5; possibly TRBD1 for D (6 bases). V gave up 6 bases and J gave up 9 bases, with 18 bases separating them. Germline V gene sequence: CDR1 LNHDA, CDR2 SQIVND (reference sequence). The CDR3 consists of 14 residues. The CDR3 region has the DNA TGTGCCAGTAGCACTTTCGGGGGGGCGACGCCCCAGCATTTT. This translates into CASSTFGGATPQHF.

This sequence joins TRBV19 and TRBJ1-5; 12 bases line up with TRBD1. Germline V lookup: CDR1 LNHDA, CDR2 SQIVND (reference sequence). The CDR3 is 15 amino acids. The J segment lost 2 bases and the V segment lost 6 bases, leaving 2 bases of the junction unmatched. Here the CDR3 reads CASSGTGGGNQPQHF. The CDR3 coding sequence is TGTGCCAGTAGCGGGACAGGGGGCGGCAATCAGCCCCAGCATTTT.

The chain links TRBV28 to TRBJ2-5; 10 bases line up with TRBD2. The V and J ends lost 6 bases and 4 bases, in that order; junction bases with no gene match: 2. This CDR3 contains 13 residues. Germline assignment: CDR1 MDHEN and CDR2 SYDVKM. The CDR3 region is CASRPSGGETQYF. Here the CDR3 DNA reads TGTGCCAGCAGACCTAGCGGGGGAGAGACCCAGTACTTC.

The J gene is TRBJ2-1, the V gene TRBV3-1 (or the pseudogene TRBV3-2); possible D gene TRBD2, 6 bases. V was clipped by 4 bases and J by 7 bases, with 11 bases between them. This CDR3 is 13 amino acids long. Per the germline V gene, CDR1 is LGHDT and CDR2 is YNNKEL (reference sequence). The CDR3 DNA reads TGTGCCAGCAGCCCCCATGGAGGGAATGAGCAGTTCTTC. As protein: CASSPHGGNEQFF.

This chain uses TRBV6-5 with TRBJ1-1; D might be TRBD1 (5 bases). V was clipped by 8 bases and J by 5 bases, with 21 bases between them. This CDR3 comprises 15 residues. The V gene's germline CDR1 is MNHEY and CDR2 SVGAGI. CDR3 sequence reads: CASGGGSSGGTEAFF. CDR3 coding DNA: TGTGCCAGCGGGGGGGGTTCAAGTGGTGGAACTGAAGCTTTCTTT.

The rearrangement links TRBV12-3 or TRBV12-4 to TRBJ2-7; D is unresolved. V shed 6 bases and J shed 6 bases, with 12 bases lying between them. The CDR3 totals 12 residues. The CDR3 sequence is CASSSSPVEQYF. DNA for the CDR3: TGTGCCAGCAGCTCTTCTCCCGTCGAGCAGTACTTC.

As DNA, the CDR3 is TGTGCCAGCAGCTTACTGCGGCAGAGCGAGCAGTACTTC. Translated, it gives CASSLLRQSEQYF. The chain links TRBV7-3 to TRBJ2-7; no clear D. Germline lookup yields CDR1 SGHTA and CDR2 FQGTGA. CDR3 length: 13 amino acids. V was shortened by 2 bases and J by 6 bases, with 11 bases between the two germline ends.

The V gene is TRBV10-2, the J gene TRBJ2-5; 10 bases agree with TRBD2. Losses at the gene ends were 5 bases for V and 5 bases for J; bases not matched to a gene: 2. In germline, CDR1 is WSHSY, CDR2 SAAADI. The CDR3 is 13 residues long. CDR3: CASSLAGVETQYF. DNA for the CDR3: TGCGCCAGCAGTCTAGCGGGGGTGGAGACCCAGTACTTC.

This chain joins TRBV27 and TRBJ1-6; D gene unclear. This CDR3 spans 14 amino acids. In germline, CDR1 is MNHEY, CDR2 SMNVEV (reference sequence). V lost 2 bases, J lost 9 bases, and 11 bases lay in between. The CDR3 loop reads CASSLEGRGSPLHF. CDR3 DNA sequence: TGTGCCAGCAGTTTAGAAGGGCGGGGTTCACCCCTCCACTTT.

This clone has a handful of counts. Here the CDR3 DNA reads TGTGCCAGCAGCCAAGAAGTCCGACTAGGTGAAAAACTGTTTTTT. This gives the protein CASSQEVRLGEKLFF. The rearrangement joins TRBV3-1 (or the pseudogene TRBV3-2) to TRBJ1-4; the D is unclear. The CDR3 is made up of 15 amino acids. From germline, CDR1 is LGHDT and CDR2 YNNKEL (reference sequence). The V gene lost 0 bases and the J gene lost 7 bases, with 12 bases spanning the gap.

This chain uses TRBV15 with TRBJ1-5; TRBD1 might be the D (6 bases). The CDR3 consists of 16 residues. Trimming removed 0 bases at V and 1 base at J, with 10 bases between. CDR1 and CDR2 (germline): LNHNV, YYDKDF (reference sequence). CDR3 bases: TGTGCCACCAGCAGAGATGGACAGATAAGCAATCAGCCCCAGCATTTT. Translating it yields CATSRDGQISNQPQHF.